This passage covers 3 T cell receptor beta chains from one sample sequenced in a study of T cell changes during pregnancy in multiple sclerosis. TCRdb's copy holds only in-frame clones and misses some; the assay was immunoSEQ multiplex PCR. The sample shows some 28,000 clones, 89% of them seen only once. The material was CD4+ T cells from peripheral blood mononuclear cells, obtained in the first trimester of pregnancy. These TCRs come from a female donor in good health, enrolled as a control in a pregnancy study.

This sequence joins TRBV9 and TRBJ1-2; the match to TRBD1 covers 7 bases. The germline gives CDR1 SGDLS, CDR2 YYNGEE. The V and J ends lost 3 bases and 8 bases, in that order; junction bases with no gene match: 7. This CDR3 has 13 residues. In nucleotides, the CDR3 is TGTGCCAGCAGCGCGACAGGGTGGGACGGCTACACCTTC. This translates into CASSATGWDGYTF.

The rearrangement links TRBV28 to TRBJ1-2, with 9 bases fitting TRBD1. Trimming cost V 7 bases and J 7 bases; bases outside gene matches: 10. CDR3 length: 14 amino acids. Germline values: CDR1 MDHEN, CDR2 SYDVKM. The CDR3 here is CASKGGDRVSGYTF. The DNA of the CDR3 is TGTGCCAGCAAGGGCGGGGACAGGGTGAGTGGCTACACCTTC.

This sequence joins TRBV5-5 and TRBJ2-7; D perhaps matches TRBD2 (6 bases). Trimming stripped 3 bases from V and 4 bases from J, with 14 bases between. CDR1 and CDR2 from the germline V gene are SGHKS and YYEKEE (reference sequence). This CDR3 region has 14 residues. CDR3 residues: CASSWDSGVYEQYF. The CDR3 nucleotides read TGTGCCAGCAGCTGGGATTCGGGAGTTTACGAGCAGTACTTC. The whole variable domain, filled in from reference TRBV5-5 and TRBJ2-7, reads DAGVTQSPTHLIKTRGQQVTLRCSPISGHKSVSWYQQVLGQGPQFIFQYYEKEERGRGNFPDRFSARQFPNYSSELNVNALLLGDSALYLCASSWDSGVYEQYFGPGTRLTVT.